This T cell receptor beta chain came from a study of blood T cell repertoires in COVID-19. Study-wide context: Specimens from acute and convalescent COVID-19 originated in the United States, Italy and Spain. From T cells, B-cell-depleted T cells, or PBMCs came the material, which was cDNA or gDNA.

This clone showed up just a few times. The authors' processing: For nucleated cells, counts were estimated from reference gene primer amplification. The protocol was immunoSEQ multiplex PCR, while the TCRdb copy is restricted to in-frame clones and leaves out a portion. V, J and clone size reflect that table, while D and trimming were determined from the DNA. The sample includes roughly 140,000 clones, under 85% of them seen just once. The CDR3 has 15 residues. In germline, CDR1 is SQVTM, CDR2 ANQGSEA. V dropped 1 base and J dropped 5; count of bases not matched to a gene: 9. J is TRBJ1-1 and V is TRBV29-1, with 8 bases fitting TRBD1. Sequencing used peripheral blood. The sequence was obtained from a woman older than 75 with acute or convalescent COVID-19. The CDR3 reads CSVEGRAGGFTEAFF. CDR3 DNA sequence: TGCAGCGTTGAAGGTCGAGCAGGGGGCTTTACTGAAGCTTTCTTT.